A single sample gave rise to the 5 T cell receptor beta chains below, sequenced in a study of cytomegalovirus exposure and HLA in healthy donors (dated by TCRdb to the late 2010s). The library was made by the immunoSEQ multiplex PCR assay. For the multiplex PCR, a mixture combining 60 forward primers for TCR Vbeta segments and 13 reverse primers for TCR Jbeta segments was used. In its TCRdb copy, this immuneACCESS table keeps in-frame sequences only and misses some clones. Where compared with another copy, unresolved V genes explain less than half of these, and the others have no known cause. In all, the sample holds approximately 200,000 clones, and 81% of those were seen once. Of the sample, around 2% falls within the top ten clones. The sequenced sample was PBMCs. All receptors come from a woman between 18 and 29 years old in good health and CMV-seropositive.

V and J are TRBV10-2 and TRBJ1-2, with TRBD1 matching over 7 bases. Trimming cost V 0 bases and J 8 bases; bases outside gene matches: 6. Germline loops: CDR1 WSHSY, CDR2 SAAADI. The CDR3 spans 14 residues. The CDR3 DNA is TGCGCCAGCAGTGAGTCGTCAGGGGGTAAGGGCTACACCTTC. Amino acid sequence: CASSESSGGKGYTF.

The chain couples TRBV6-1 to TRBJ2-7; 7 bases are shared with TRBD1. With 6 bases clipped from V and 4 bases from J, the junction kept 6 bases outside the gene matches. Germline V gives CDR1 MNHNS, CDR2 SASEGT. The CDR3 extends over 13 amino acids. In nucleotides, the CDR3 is TGTGCCAGCAGGGGGACAGAGAATTACGAGCAGTACTTC. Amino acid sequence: CASRGTENYEQYF.

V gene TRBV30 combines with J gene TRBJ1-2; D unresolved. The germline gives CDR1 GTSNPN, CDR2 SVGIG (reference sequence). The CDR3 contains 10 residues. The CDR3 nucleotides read TGTGCTTTGAAGTCGGGGGGCTACACCTTC. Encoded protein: CALKSGGYTF.

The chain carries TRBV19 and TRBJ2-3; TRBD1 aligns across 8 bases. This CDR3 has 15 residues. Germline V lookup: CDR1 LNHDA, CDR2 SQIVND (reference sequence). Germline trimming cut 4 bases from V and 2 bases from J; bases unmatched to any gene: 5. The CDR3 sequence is CASSRDRRTTDTQYF. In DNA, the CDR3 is TGTGCCAGTAGTAGGGACAGGAGAACCACAGATACGCAGTATTTT.

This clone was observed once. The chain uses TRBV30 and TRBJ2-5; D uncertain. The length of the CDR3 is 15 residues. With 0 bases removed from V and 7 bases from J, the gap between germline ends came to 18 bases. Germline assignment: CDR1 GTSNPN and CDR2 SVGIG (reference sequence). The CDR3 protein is CAWSVSPLELGTQYF. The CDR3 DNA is TGTGCCTGGAGTGTAAGTCCTCTGGAGTTGGGGACCCAGTACTTC. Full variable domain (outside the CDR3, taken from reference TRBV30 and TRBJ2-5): SQTIHQWPATLVQPVGSPLSLECTVEGTSNPNLYWYRQAAGRGLQLLFYSVGIGQISSEVPQNLSASRPQDRQFILSSKKLLLSDSGFYLCAWSVSPLELGTQYFGPGTRLLVL.